Listed below are T cell receptor beta chains from one sample, sequenced in a study of T cell responses to AZD1222 COVID-19 vaccine. Using immunoSEQ multiplex PCR, the repertoire was profiled, and TCRdb retains in-frame clones only, with some absent. Here the sample spans over 150,000 clones, roughly 94% being singletons. Material: peripheral blood, obtained on day 0 of MenACWY control vaccination. These receptors all stem from an adult in good health. CDR3s include the opening cysteine and the closing phenylalanine or tryptophan. A D gene is named only where the DNA matches it firmly. Part of the rows lack a size; the others show once, few, many or a class for expanded clones.

. | TRBJ1-5 | TRBV12-3/TRBV12-4 | . | CASREGNQPQHF | TGTGCCAGCAGGGAGGGGAATCAGCCCCAGCATTTT
. | TRBJ1-1 | TRBV27 | medium-sized | CASSLFGNTEAFF | TGTGCCAGCAGCCTGTTTGGGAACACTGAAGCTTTCTTT
. | TRBJ1-3 | TRBV5-6 | . | CASSPGDTFGGNTIYF | TGTGCCAGCAGCCCAGGGGATACCTTCGGTGGAAACACCATATATTTT
TRBD1 | TRBJ1-3 | TRBV24-1 | . | CATSDPDRDSGNTIYF | TGTGCCACCAGTGACCCTGACAGGGACTCTGGAAACACCATATATTTT
. | TRBJ1-1 | TRBV19 | once | CASSIIQGGSAFF | TGTGCCAGTAGTATAATCCAGGGCGGCTCAGCTTTCTTT
TRBD1 | TRBJ2-3 | TRBV5-5 | few | CASSLLTGPDTQYF | TGTGCCAGCAGCTTATTGACAGGGCCAGATACGCAGTATTTT
. | TRBJ2-5 | TRBV21-1 | . | CASSDPRETQYF | TGTGCCAGCAGCGACCCTAGAGAGACCCAGTACTTC
. | TRBJ1-1 | TRBV9 | . | CASSTPTGPNTEAFF | TGTGCCAGCAGCACCCCGACAGGCCCGAACACTGAAGCTTTCTTT
. | TRBJ2-3 | TRBV7-3 | . | CASSRDPPTDTQYF | TGTGCCAGCAGCAGGGACCCTCCCACAGATACGCAGTATTTT
TRBD1 | TRBJ1-6 | TRBV24-1 | . | CATSERGLWSPLHF | TGTGCCACCAGTGAGAGGGGGCTTTGGTCACCCCTCCACTTT
. | TRBJ1-4 | TRBV25-1 | . | CASSDPGPQTEKLFF | TGTGCCAGCAGTGATCCGGGTCCTCAAACCGAAAAACTGTTTTTT
TRBD1 | TRBJ1-2 | TRBV3-1/TRBV3-2 | . | CASSPGQGFYGYTF | TGTGCCAGCAGCCCGGGACAGGGCTTCTATGGCTACACCTTC
TRBD1 | TRBJ2-7 | TRBV9 | once | CASSGTGVTYEQYF | TGTGCCAGCAGCGGGACAGGGGTAACCTACGAGCAGTACTTC
TRBD1 | TRBJ1-2 | TRBV7-9 | . | CASSGDRSSGYTF | TGTGCCAGCAGCGGGGACAGGAGTAGTGGCTACACCTTC
. | TRBJ1-1 | TRBV7-2 | . | CASSLVNPAGDTEAFF | TGTGCCAGCAGCTTAGTCAACCCGGCCGGTGACACTGAAGCTTTCTTT
TRBD2 | TRBJ2-1 | TRBV20-1 | . | CSSGREDEQFF | TGCAGTAGCGGGAGAGAGGATGAGCAGTTCTTC
. | TRBJ1-3 | TRBV28 | . | CASSRAGTGNTIYF | TGTGCCAGCAGCCGGGCAGGGACTGGAAACACCATATATTTT
. | TRBJ1-6 | TRBV2 | . | CASSEARDSPLHF | TGTGCCAGCAGCGAAGCCCGGGATTCACCCCTCCACTTT
. | TRBJ2-3 | TRBV6-2/TRBV6-3 | . | CASSPRIGGDTQYF | TGTGCCAGCAGTCCCCGTATCGGCGGTGATACGCAGTATTTT
. | TRBJ1-2 | TRBV3-1/TRBV3-2 | . | CASSQSGGYTF | TGTGCCAGCAGCCAAAGTGGCGGCTACACCTTC
. | TRBJ2-1 | TRBV11-2 | once | CASSLEGQFLYNEQFF | TGTGCCAGCAGCTTAGAGGGTCAGTTTCTATACAATGAGCAGTTCTTC
. | TRBJ2-1 | TRBV9 | . | CASSVTGVYNEQFF | TGTGCCAGCAGCGTAACGGGGGTCTACAATGAGCAGTTCTTC
. | TRBJ1-3 | TRBV30 | . | CAWKGTFSGNTIYF | TGTGCCTGGAAGGGCACTTTCTCTGGAAACACCATATATTTT
TRBD1 | TRBJ2-1 | TRBV6-5 | . | CASRRQGNYNEQFF | TGTGCCAGCAGGCGACAGGGTAATTACAATGAGCAGTTCTTC
TRBD1 | TRBJ1-6 | TRBV5-1 | once | CASSVPGQGNSPLHF | TGCGCCAGCAGCGTTCCGGGACAGGGAAATTCACCCCTCCACTTT
. | TRBJ2-6 | TRBV10-3 | . | CAISDGGRGANVLTF | TGTGCCATCAGTGACGGAGGAAGAGGGGCCAACGTCCTGACTTTC
. | TRBJ2-7 | TRBV21-1 | . | CASSKEAPRISEQYF | TGTGCCAGCAGCAAAGAAGCCCCCCGGATCTCGGAGCAGTACTTC
. | TRBJ1-3 | TRBV19 | . | CASRTVLSGNTIYF | TGTGCCAGCCGGACGGTACTCTCTGGAAACACCATATATTTT
. | TRBJ2-2 | TRBV7-2 | . | CASTIKGAGNTGELFF | TGTGCCAGCACCATTAAAGGGGCAGGGAACACCGGGGAGCTGTTTTTT